This T cell receptor beta chain was found in a study of blood T cell repertoires in COVID-19 (dated by TCRdb to 2020 to 2022). For the wider study: The collaborator samples originated in the United States, Italy and Spain and spanned the acute and convalescent phases of COVID-19. The material from the prospective study consisted of cDNA or gDNA derived from T cells, B-cell-depleted T cells, or PBMCs. The dataset comprised deeply sampled blood TCRbeta repertoires from subjects exposed to, actively infected with, or recovered from COVID-19. A freely available public database, intended as a resource for researchers studying the immune response to SARS-CoV-2, is where the repertoires were released. The samples were drawn from two sources: the first 160 participants of the ongoing ImmuneRACE study, and 1,000 to 1,500 subjects contributed by 6 global collaborators. A de-identified subject ID, COVID-19 status, age in years and sex were almost always included in the sample metadata. Where available, HLA class I and class II types were taken from metadata supplied by the sample provider and were not determined by assay-based typing. Points the paper makes about the study in general: How much clinical and demographic metadata was included differed by source and by participant, and the metadata was provided uncurated.

TCRbeta CDR3 regions were amplified from genomic DNA by means of the immunoSEQ Assay, a bias-controlled multiplex PCR. The original pipeline was this. Within the assay, amplification of reference gene primers was used to estimate how many nucleated cells each sample contained. To quantify the absolute abundance of each unique TCRbeta CDR3 rearrangement, sequence reads were collapsed and filtered. For each sample, productive Simpson clonality was calculated as the square root of Simpson's diversity index over productive rearrangements. Drawn from immuneACCESS, this table holds only the in-frame rearrangements with V and J called that TCRdb kept. Clones are partly lost; checked studies trace under half to an unresolved V gene and leave the rest unexplained. Clone size and V and J calls were adopted from that table, with D and trimming inferred from the DNA. For this sample the table gives 200,000 to 300,000 clones, of which about four fifths were detected only once. The top ten constitute about 3.2% of the sample.

V trim: 1 base; J trim: 3 bases; unmatched bases: 2. The cysteine opens and the phenylalanine closes a CDR3 of 15 amino acids. The kept DNA is CDR3 alone, 45 bases in frame from the first base. In the germline V gene, CDR1 corresponds to LGHNA and CDR2 to YNFKEQ. Collaborating institutions collected whole blood in K2EDTA tubes following their own protocols. For TCRbeta analysis, collaborator samples were shipped as frozen whole blood, as isolated PBMCs, or as DNA extracted from either sample type. This clone has a count of ten or more. Its antigen has not been determined. No quality values exist for individual bases; no much larger clone is one base distant.

Input material: peripheral blood. The rearrangement combines TRBV4-2 with TRBJ2-3; 9 bases in the junction line up with TRBD2. The sequence was obtained from a woman aged 18-29 years with acute or convalescent COVID-19. The CDR3 loop reads CASSQVAGGTDTQYF. The sequenced DNA is TGTGCCAGCAGCCAAGTCGCGGGAGGGACAGATACGCAGTATTTT.